This T cell receptor beta chain derives from a study of shared clonotypes between healthy human individuals. Study outcomes and limitations: Non-shared clonotypes had lower generation probabilities than clonotypes shared by all four sorted-subset donors.

Naivety among CD8 cells was defined by CD45RO negativity and positive CCR7 selection, thereby excluding terminally differentiated effector memory CD45RA+ cells. Germline values: CDR1 MNHEY, CDR2 SMNVEV (reference sequence). V was clipped by 3 bases and J by 3 bases, with 12 bases between them. The CDR3 length is 14 residues. As to this clone: What it binds is not known.

The table came from immunoSEQ multiplex PCR; TCRdb's copy has only in-frame clones and leaves some out. The sample records 2 million to 2.5 million clones, about 95% being singletons. The chain is built from TRBV27 and TRBJ2-7; D is undetermined. Specimen: naive CD8+ T cells sorted from blood. The TCR originated in a man aged 18 to 29 in good health. As DNA, the CDR3 is TGTGCCAGCAGTTTCGACCGTATAGGCTACGAGCAGTACTTC. It codes for CASSFDRIGYEQYF.